Shown below are 20 T cell receptor beta chains from a single sample sequenced in a study of Graves' ophthalmopathy and Graves' hyperthyroidism. For repertoire sequencing, the TCR beta CDR3 regions were amplified from RNA transcripts. First-round RT-PCR with HTBI primers preceded a second-round multiplex PCR. TCRdb processed the multiplex PCR reads anew with MiXCR; each CDR3 protein has one entry. The table lists a few hundred thousand distinct CDR3 sequences, around 19% of them singletons. The specimen was peripheral blood. The receptor set was obtained from a woman between 18 and 29 years old with Graves' ophthalmopathy.

There are many counts of this clonotype. V usage is TRBV6-5 and J usage is TRBJ1-1; no reliable D call. Trimming took 1 base from V and 0 from J, leaving 15 bases between them. Germline CDR1 reads MNHEY; CDR2 reads SVGAGI. CDR3 length: 17 residues. The CDR3 region has the DNA TGTGCCAGCAGTTACTTGGGTTCCGGAGCAATGAACACTGAAGCTTTCTTT. Translation: CASSYLGSGAMNTEAFF.

This clonotype was recorded many times. The chain uses TRBV6-5 and TRBJ2-7, with D tentatively TRBD1 (6 bases). Germline V lookup: CDR1 MNHEY, CDR2 SVGAGI. The CDR3 has 16 residues. V lost 2 bases and J lost 0, with 14 bases in between. The CDR3 sequence is CASSYRRQTGSYEQYF. The CDR3, as DNA: TGTGCCAGCAGTTACAGACGTCAGACAGGCTCCTACGAGCAGTACTTC.

The table lists this clonotype with many counts. The chain recombines TRBV11-2 with TRBJ2-2; tentatively, D is TRBD2 (5 bases). Per the germline V gene, CDR1 is SGHAT and CDR2 is FQNNGV. The germline V and J ends were trimmed by 5 bases and 2 bases, with 6 bases remaining between them. The CDR3 runs 13 residues. Written as DNA, the CDR3 is TGTGCCAGCAGCCTAGCTAACACCGGGGAGCTGTTTTTT. This sequence encodes CASSLANTGELFF. Full variable domain (outside the CDR3, taken from reference TRBV11-2 and TRBJ2-2): EAGVAQSPRYKIIEKRQSVAFWCNPISGHATLYWYQQILGQGPKLLIQFQNNGVVDDSQLPKDRFSAERLKGVDSTLKIQPAKLEDSAVYLCASSLANTGELFFGEGSRLTVL.

The chain employs TRBV6-1 and TRBJ2-5, with D possibly called TRBD1 or TRBD2 (5 bases each). The V end lost 0 bases, the J end lost 5 bases, and 13 bases lay between the germline ends. The CDR3 contains 15 residues. Germline CDR1 reads MNHNS; CDR2 reads SASEGT. The CDR3 DNA follows: TGTGCCAGCAGTGAAGCATTGGGACCTTGGGAGACCCAGTACTTC. It codes for CASSEALGPWETQYF.

This clonotype was detected ten times or more. The V call is TRBV27, the J call TRBJ1-1; no definite D call. Per germline, CDR1 MNHEY and CDR2 SMNVEV (reference sequence). This CDR3 spans 13 amino acids. V shed 2 bases and J shed 11 bases, with 15 bases lying between them. For the CDR3, the DNA is TGTGCCAGCAGTTTAGGTTACACACTGAAGGCTTTCTTT. It is translated as CASSLGYTLKAFF.

This clonotype was seen many times. Sequence at one end of the junction differs from germline and may be a read error. J is TRBJ2-2 and V is TRBV7-7, with a weak D call TRBD1 (5 bases). Germline V lookup: CDR1 SSHAT, CDR2 FNYEAQ (reference sequence). There are 15 residues in the CDR3. The CDR3 protein is CASTLDSFLTGELFF. The CDR3 nucleotides are TGTGCTAGCACCCTAGACAGCTTCCTCACCGGGGAGCTGTTTTTT.

This sequence joins TRBV20-1 and TRBJ1-1, with D perhaps TRBD1 (6 bases). CDR3 size: 14 residues. Germline V lookup: CDR1 DFQATT, CDR2 SNEGSKA (reference sequence). V lost 1 base, J lost 5 bases, and 14 bases lay in between. CDR3 DNA: TGCAGTGCTAGAGTGACAGGAAGACAGACTGAAGCTTTCTTT. Translation gives CSARVTGRQTEAFF.

This clonotype appeared many times. The CDR3 reads CAWAGRGNSPLHF. The CDR3 coding sequence is TGTGCCTGGGCGGGCCGAGGGAATTCACCCCTCCACTTT. V and J are TRBV30 and TRBJ1-6; D not certain. This CDR3 region has 13 residues. CDR1 GTSNPN and CDR2 SVGIG come from the germline V gene (reference sequence). V was pared by 5 bases and J by 7 bases, with 12 bases between.

This clonotype was counted many times. The chain carries TRBV11-2 and TRBJ1-1; 7 bases fit TRBD1. V was clipped by 6 bases and J by 9 bases; unmatched bases: 10. The CDR3 covers 13 residues. CDR1 is SGHAT, CDR2 FQNNGV, per germline. The CDR3 here is CASRQEQGRKAFF. The CDR3 nucleotides are TGTGCCAGCAGACAAGAACAGGGGAGGAAAGCTTTCTTT.

This clonotype was recorded many times. The chain recombines TRBV14 with TRBJ1-1, with a possible D match to TRBD1 (5 bases). Trimming cost V 1 base and J 11 bases, with 17 bases left between them. The CDR3 spans 14 residues. CDR1 is SGHDN and CDR2 is FVKESK in the germline V gene. The CDR3 is CASSQGWGAGDAFF. As DNA, the CDR3 is TGTGCCAGCAGCCAAGGGTGGGGTGCGGGGGATGCTTTCTTT.

In this sample, this clonotype turned up many times. The chain combines TRBV7-2 with TRBJ2-3; D is possibly TRBD1 (5 bases). This CDR3 has 14 amino acids. CDR1 is SGHTA, CDR2 FQGNSA, per germline. Trimming cost V 5 bases and J 4 bases, with 13 bases left between them. CDR3 loop: CASSPPGQADTQYF. CDR3 coding DNA: TGTGCCAGCAGCCCCCCAGGGCAGGCAGATACGCAGTATTTT.

In its sample, this clonotype was seen many times. The rearrangement joins TRBV12-3 or TRBV12-4 to TRBJ1-1; possibly TRBD1 for D (6 bases). The CDR3 runs to 13 residues. Trimming took 7 bases from V and 3 from J, leaving 12 bases between them. The CDR3 region is CASIGGADTEAFF. CDR3 coding DNA: TGTGCCAGCATCGGGGGGGCAGACACTGAAGCTTTCTTT.

This clonotype was recorded at least ten times. The chain's CDR3 is CASSPSPAYEQYF. Here the CDR3 DNA reads TGTGCCAGCAGCCCATCTCCGGCCTACGAGCAGTACTTC. The genes are TRBV7-2 and TRBJ2-7, with unresolved D. The V gene's germline CDR1 is SGHTA and CDR2 FQGNSA. The CDR3 has 13 residues. The V end was cut by 5 bases, the J end by 2 bases, with 10 bases between.

There are many counts of this clonotype. V and J are TRBV28 and TRBJ1-6; 8 bases line up with TRBD1. Germline V gene lookup returns CDR1 MDHEN and CDR2 SYDVKM. The V segment lost 2 bases and the J segment 5 bases; nucleotides outside the gene matches: 5. The CDR3 length is 16 residues. CDR3 in amino acids: CASSLNPGQDNSPLHF. The CDR3 DNA reads as TGTGCCAGCAGTTTAAACCCGGGACAGGATAATTCACCCCTCCACTTT.

This clonotype was counted many times. J is TRBJ2-7 and V is TRBV19; 9 bases fit TRBD1. CDR3 length equals 15 residues. The V gene end was trimmed by 6 bases and the J gene end by 3 bases; junction bases not matched to a gene: 9. Germline V gene data show CDR1 as LNHDA and CDR2 as SQIVND (reference sequence). The chain's CDR3 is CASSLTGGAVYEQYF. DNA for the CDR3: TGTGCCAGTAGCCTTACAGGGGGCGCCGTCTACGAGCAGTACTTC.

This clonotype was seen at least ten times. This sequence joins TRBV29-1 and TRBJ1-1; D is uncertain. CDR3 length: 14 amino acids. Trimming pared 0 bases from V and 5 bases from J, leaving 13 bases between. Germline CDR1 is SQVTM and CDR2 is ANQGSEA. CDR3 region: CSVEELTLVTEAFF. The DNA of the CDR3 is TGCAGCGTTGAAGAGCTAACCCTGGTTACTGAAGCTTTCTTT. The whole variable domain, filled in from reference TRBV29-1 and TRBJ1-1, reads SAVISQKPSRDICQRGTSLTIQCQVDSQVTMMFWYRQQPGQSLTLIATANQGSEATYESGFVIDKFPISRPNLTFSTLTVSNMSPEDSSIYLCSVEELTLVTEAFFGQGTRLTVV.

This clonotype was picked up many times. The chain is built from TRBV6-6 and TRBJ2-5; TRBD2 matches 7 bases. Germline V CDR1 and CDR2: MNHNY, SVGAGI (reference sequence). The CDR3 length is 15 residues. Unmatched junction bases numbered 9, after V lost 4 bases and J lost 4 bases. Written as DNA, the CDR3 is TGTGCCAGCAGTTTTGCAGCGGGCGGGGGAGAGACCCAGTACTTC. Protein: CASSFAAGGGETQYF.

This clonotype appeared many times. The chain recombines TRBV19 with TRBJ1-3; D is undetermined. Trimming left V 6 bases short and J 8 bases short, with 17 bases between. The CDR3 extends over 14 amino acids. CDR1 and CDR2 from the germline V gene are LNHDA and SQIVND (reference sequence). Written as DNA, the CDR3 is TGTGCCAGTAGGCCCCTGGACGCCGGGGACACCATATATTTT. This sequence encodes CASRPLDAGDTIYF.

This clonotype was recorded many times. J is TRBJ2-7 and V is TRBV4-1; a possible D gene is TRBD1 (5 bases). V was shortened by 4 bases and J by 5 bases, with 12 bases between the two germline ends. The length of the CDR3 is 13 residues. Germline CDR1 and CDR2: MGHRA and YSYEKL. Here the CDR3 DNA reads TGCGCCAGCAGCCCTGGGGCCACGAACGAGCAGTACTTC. This gives the protein CASSPGATNEQYF.

This clonotype was picked up many times. The genes are TRBV7-2 and TRBJ1-5; possibly TRBD1 for D (5 bases). Germline CDR1 SGHTA, CDR2 FQGNSA. Trimming removed 6 bases from V and 5 bases from J, with 20 bases in between. The CDR3 contains 16 residues. In DNA form, the CDR3 reads TGTGCCAGCAGTTTAAACCGCGGCGGGACGTATCAGCCCCAGCATTTT. Its protein product is CASSLNRGGTYQPQHF.